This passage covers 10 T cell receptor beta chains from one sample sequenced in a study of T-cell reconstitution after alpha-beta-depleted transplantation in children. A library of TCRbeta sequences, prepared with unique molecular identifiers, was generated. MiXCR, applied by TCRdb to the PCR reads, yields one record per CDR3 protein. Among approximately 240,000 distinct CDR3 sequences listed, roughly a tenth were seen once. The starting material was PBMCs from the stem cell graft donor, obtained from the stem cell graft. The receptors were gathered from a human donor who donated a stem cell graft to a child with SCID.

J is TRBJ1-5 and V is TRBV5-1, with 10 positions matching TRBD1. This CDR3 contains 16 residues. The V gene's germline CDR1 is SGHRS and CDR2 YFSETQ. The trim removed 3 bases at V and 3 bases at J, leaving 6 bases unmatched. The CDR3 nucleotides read TGCGCCAGCAGCTCTGGGACAGGGGAGCCCAATCAGCCCCAGCATTTT. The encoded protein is CASSSGTGEPNQPQHF.

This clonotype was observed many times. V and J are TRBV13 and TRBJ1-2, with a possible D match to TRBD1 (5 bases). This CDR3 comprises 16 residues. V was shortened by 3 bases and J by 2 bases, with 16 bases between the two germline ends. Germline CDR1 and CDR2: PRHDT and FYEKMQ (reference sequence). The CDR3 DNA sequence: TGTGCCAGCAGCTTGGTAGGGAGGGGCCCAAACTATGGCTACACCTTC. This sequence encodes CASSLVGRGPNYGYTF.

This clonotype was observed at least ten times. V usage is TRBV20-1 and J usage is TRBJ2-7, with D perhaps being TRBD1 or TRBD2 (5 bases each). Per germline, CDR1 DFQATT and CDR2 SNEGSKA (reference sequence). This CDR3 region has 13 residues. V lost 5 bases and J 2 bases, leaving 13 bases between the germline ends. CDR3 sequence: CSAGGRGAYEQYF. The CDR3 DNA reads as TGCAGTGCTGGGGGAAGGGGAGCCTACGAGCAGTACTTC.

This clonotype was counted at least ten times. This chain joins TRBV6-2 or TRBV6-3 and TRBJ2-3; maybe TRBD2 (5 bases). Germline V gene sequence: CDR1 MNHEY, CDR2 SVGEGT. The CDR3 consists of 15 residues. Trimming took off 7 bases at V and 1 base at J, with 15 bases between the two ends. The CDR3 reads CASTPWSSGTDTQYF. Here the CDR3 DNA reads TGTGCCAGCACCCCCTGGAGTAGCGGCACAGATACGCAGTATTTT.

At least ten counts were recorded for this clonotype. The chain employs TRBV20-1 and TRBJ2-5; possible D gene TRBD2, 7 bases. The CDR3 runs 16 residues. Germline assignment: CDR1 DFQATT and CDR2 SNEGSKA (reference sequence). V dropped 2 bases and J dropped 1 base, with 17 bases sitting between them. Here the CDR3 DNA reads TGCAGTGCTAGATTCCGGGGAGGGGGTACCCAAGAGACCCAGTACTTC. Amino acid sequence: CSARFRGGGTQETQYF.

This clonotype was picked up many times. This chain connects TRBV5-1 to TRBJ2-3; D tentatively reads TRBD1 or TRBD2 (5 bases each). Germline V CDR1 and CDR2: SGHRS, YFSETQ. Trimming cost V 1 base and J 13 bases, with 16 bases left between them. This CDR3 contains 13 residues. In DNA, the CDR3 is TGCGCCAGCAGCTTGTCCTTCGAGGGGAGCGAGTATTTT. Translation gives CASSLSFEGSEYF.

The CDR3 reads CASSLSWQRNHYANTGELFF. DNA of the CDR3: TGTGCCAGCAGTTTGTCTTGGCAGCGAAACCATTACGCGAACACCGGGGAGCTGTTTTTT. This rearrangement joins TRBV12-3 or TRBV12-4 to TRBJ2-2; D not certain. V was shortened by 3 bases and J by 0 bases, with 23 bases between the two germline ends. This CDR3 has 20 amino acids.

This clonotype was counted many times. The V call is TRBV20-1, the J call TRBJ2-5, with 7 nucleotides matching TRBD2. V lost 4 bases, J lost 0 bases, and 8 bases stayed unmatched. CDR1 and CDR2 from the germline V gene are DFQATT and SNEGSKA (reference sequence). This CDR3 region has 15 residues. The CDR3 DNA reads TGCAGTGCTACCCCGGGGGGAAGAAACCAAGAGACCCAGTACTTC. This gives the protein CSATPGGRNQETQYF.

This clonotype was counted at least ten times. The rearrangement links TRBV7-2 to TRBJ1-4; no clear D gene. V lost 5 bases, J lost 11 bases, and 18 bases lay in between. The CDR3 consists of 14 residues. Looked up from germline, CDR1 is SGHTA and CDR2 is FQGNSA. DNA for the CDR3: TGTGCCAGCAGCAGTGGCCCTAGTTCCCCTAAACTGTTTTTT. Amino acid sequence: CASSSGPSSPKLFF.

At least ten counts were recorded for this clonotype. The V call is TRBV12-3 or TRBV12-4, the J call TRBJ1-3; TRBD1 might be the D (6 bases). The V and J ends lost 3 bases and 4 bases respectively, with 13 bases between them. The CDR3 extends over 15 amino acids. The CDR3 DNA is TGTGCCAGCAGTTTCGTACAGGGTGACGGAAACACCATATATTTT. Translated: CASSFVQGDGNTIYF.